This T cell receptor (beta chain) was observed in a study of blood T cell repertoires in COVID-19. As for the study in general: The study drew acute and convalescent COVID-19 samples from the United States, Italy and Spain.

TCRdb keeps only in-frame clones here, not all; method: immunoSEQ multiplex PCR. In the table there are 170,000 or so clones, around 83% of which are singletons. With 3 bases removed from V and 1 base from J, the gap between germline ends came to 7 bases. The CDR3 covers 14 residues. Germline V CDR1 and CDR2: MNHEY, SMNVEV (reference sequence). This TCR was recovered from a woman aged 70-85 years with COVID-19, enrolled during active disease. Sequenced input: peripheral blood. The rearrangement links TRBV27 to TRBJ1-5; no clear D. CDR3 amino acids: CASSLQHSNQPQHF. DNA of the CDR3: TGTGCCAGCAGTTTGCAACACAGCAATCAGCCCCAGCATTTT.